This T cell receptor beta chain was sequenced for a study of CD8 T cells in ankylosing spondylitis. Notes on the study in general: One TCR beta motif, made up of under ten highly homologous variants, appeared characteristic of ankylosing spondylitis blood.

The germline gives CDR1 SGHRS, CDR2 YFSETQ. V shed 0 bases and J shed 7 bases, with 10 bases lying between them. CDR3 length: 14 amino acids. TCRdb re-called the 5' RACE reads through MiXCR, storing one row per CDR3 protein. The sample includes some 400,000 distinct CDR3 sequences, around 20% seen only once; the top ten take about 15%. There are a few counts of this clonotype. Its antigen is undetermined. Input material: blood, either unsorted or a sorted T cell fraction (not recorded which). This rearrangement joins TRBV5-1 to TRBJ1-4, with no clear D. This TCR was sampled from a male donor with ankylosing spondylitis. The DNA for the CDR3 is TGCGCCAGCAGCTTGGCCGGGATGGCTGAAAAACTGTTTTTT. Translated, it gives CASSLAGMAEKLFF.